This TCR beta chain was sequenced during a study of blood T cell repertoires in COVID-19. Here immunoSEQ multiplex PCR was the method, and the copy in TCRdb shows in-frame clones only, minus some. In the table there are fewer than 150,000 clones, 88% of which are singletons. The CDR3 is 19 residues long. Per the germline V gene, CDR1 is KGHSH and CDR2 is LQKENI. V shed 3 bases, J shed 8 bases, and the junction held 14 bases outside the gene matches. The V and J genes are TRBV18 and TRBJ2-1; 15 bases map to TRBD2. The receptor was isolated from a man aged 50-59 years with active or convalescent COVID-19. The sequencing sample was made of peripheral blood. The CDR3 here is CASSPGLAGGPYLFDEQFF. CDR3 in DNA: TGTGCCAGCTCACCCGGACTAGCGGGAGGGCCCTATTTATTCGATGAGCAGTTCTTC.